This TCR beta chain was identified in a study of blood T cell repertoires in COVID-19. Study background: Sites across the United States, Italy and Spain contributed samples from acute and convalescent COVID-19. From T cells, B-cell-depleted T cells, or PBMCs came the material, which was cDNA or gDNA.

In the original workflow: Reference gene primer amplification gave nucleated cell count estimates. The table came from immunoSEQ multiplex PCR; TCRdb's copy has only in-frame clones and leaves some out. The V and J calls and clone size are taken from that table; D and trimming were inferred from the DNA. The table records some 140,000 clones, roughly 80% of them present only once. CDR1 is LGHNA, CDR2 YSLEER, per germline. The CDR3 covers 18 residues. V lost 1 base and J lost 5; bases outside the gene matches: 17. V usage is TRBV4-3 and J usage is TRBJ2-7, with 7 bases identical to TRBD1. The sequence was collected from a man aged 55 to 70 who had recovered from COVID-19. The sequencing input was peripheral blood. The CDR3 protein is CASSQGYLWNRGENEQYF. The CDR3 DNA reads TGCGCCAGCAGCCAAGGTTATCTTTGGAACAGGGGAGAGAACGAGCAGTACTTC.